This TCR beta chain was recovered during a study of T cells after yellow fever vaccination. One entry per CDR3 protein results from TCRdb running MiXCR on the 5' RACE reads. The data contain under 150,000 distinct CDR3 sequences, more than 6% of them seen just once; the ten biggest clones take up approximately 0.67%. Trimming stripped 2 bases from V and 3 bases from J, with 8 bases between. The CDR3 extends over 13 amino acids. CDR1 is SEHNR and CDR2 is FQNEAQ in the germline V gene (reference sequence). This clonotype was counted at least ten times. What it binds is not known. General observations from the study: The study noted that FACS-sorted repertoires could contain abundant clonotypes contaminating from the bulk population.

The sequenced sample was CD4+ T cells sorted from PBMCs, obtained 5 days after the yellow fever booster vaccination. The sequence derives from a young man who received the YFV17D yellow fever vaccine. V gene TRBV7-9 combines with J gene TRBJ2-7; no clear D gene. CDR3: CASSLWADYEQYF. DNA for the CDR3: TGTGCCAGCAGCTTATGGGCAGACTACGAGCAGTACTTC.